These 26 T cell receptor beta chains were sequenced from one sample in a study of liver allograft versus peripheral blood T cells. Whole-study context: Repertoires from peripheral blood of liver transplant recipients were compared with those inside their transplanted livers.

TCRdb reprocessed the reads via MiXCR and lists one record per CDR3 protein. The sample has fewer than 15,000 distinct CDR3 sequences, approximately 18% seen once. The receptors stem from a human patient who had a liver transplant. Among the T cells, some may be from the graft donor.

J is TRBJ2-1 and V is TRBV20-1, with TRBD2 matching 14 bases. CDR1 and CDR2 (germline): DFQATT, SNEGSKA (reference sequence). CDR3 length equals 14 residues. The ends lost 4 bases at V and 10 bases at J; junction bases unmatched: 6. The CDR3 coding sequence is TGCAGTGCTAAAGGGACTAGCGGGAGTGAGGAGCAGTTCTTC. Residues: CSAKGTSGSEEQFF.

This clonotype qualifies as medium-sized. V gene TRBV7-2 combines with J gene TRBJ2-7; tentative D call: TRBD1 (7 bases). V lost 5 bases and J lost 4, with 18 bases in between. The germline gives CDR1 SGHTA, CDR2 FQGNSA. This CDR3 region has 15 residues. This chain's CDR3 is CASSLRAGGGYEQYF. The DNA for the CDR3 is TGTGCCAGCAGCCTCCGAGCAGGGGGAGGTTACGAGCAGTACTTC.

The V gene is TRBV7-3, the J gene TRBJ1-6; D ambiguous. Germline assignment: CDR1 SGHTA and CDR2 FQGTGA. The V and J ends lost 5 bases and 3 bases respectively, with 11 bases between them. There are 15 residues in the CDR3. CDR3 region: CASSRTASYNSPLHF. CDR3 DNA: TGTGCCAGCAGCCGGACTGCTAGCTATAATTCACCCCTCCACTTT.

Within the sample, this clonotype is medium-sized. The rearrangement joins TRBV7-2 to TRBJ2-1, with 8 bases aligning to TRBD2. V gave up 5 bases and J gave up 7 bases; unmatched junction bases: 7. The CDR3 is made up of 14 amino acids. The germline V gene encodes CDR1 SGHTA and CDR2 FQGNSA. CDR3 sequence: CASSRTGGRNEQFF. CDR3 DNA: TGTGCCAGCAGCCGCACGGGGGGGCGGAATGAGCAGTTCTTC. Variable domain in full (rest from reference TRBV7-2 and TRBJ2-1): GAGVSQSPSNKVTEKGKDVELRCDPISGHTALYWYRQSLGQGLEFLIYFQGNSAPDKSGLPSDRFSAERTGGSVSTLTIQRTQQEDSAVYLCASSRTGGRNEQFFGPGTRLTVL.

Points on this clonotype: A much larger clone lies a single base off, so this may be a read error. The rearrangement uses TRBV28 and TRBJ2-1; 8 bases align to TRBD2. Germline V gives CDR1 MDHEN, CDR2 SYDVKM. CDR3 length equals 16 residues. The chain's CDR3 is CASSLLAGYLSDEQIF. For the CDR3, the DNA is TGTGCCAGCAGTTTATTAGCGGGATACCTCAGTGATGAGCAGATCTTC.

This clonotype is termed medium-sized (0.01 to 0.1%). The rearrangement links TRBV6-5 to TRBJ2-2, with D perhaps TRBD1 (6 bases). The CDR3 has 14 residues. Germline V gene data show CDR1 as MNHEY and CDR2 as SVGAGI. The V end lost 7 bases, the J end lost 1 base, and 10 bases lay between the germline ends. CDR3 loop: CASKGHQNTGELFF. CDR3 sequence (DNA): TGTGCCAGCAAGGGACACCAGAACACCGGGGAGCTGTTTTTT.

By sample share, this clonotype is medium-sized. The rearrangement links TRBV15 to TRBJ1-2; 8 bases match TRBD1. V lost 2 bases and J lost 6; bases outside the gene matches: 5. Germline CDR1 is LNHNV and CDR2 is YYDKDF (reference sequence). CDR3 length: 14 amino acids. This chain's CDR3 is CATSRSPTGDGYTF. The CDR3 bases are TGTGCCACCAGCAGATCTCCGACAGGGGATGGCTACACCTTC.

Ten or more counts support this clonotype. The chain joins TRBV19 to TRBJ2-1, with D unclear. The CDR3 contains 14 residues. The V and J ends lost 7 bases and 0 bases respectively, with 10 bases between them. Per the germline V gene, CDR1 is LNHDA and CDR2 is SQIVND (reference sequence). This CDR3 is CASIDSGSYNEQFF. CDR3 bases: TGTGCCAGTATTGACTCTGGCTCCTACAATGAGCAGTTCTTC.

This clonotype was counted ten times or more. The CDR3 DNA reads TGTGCCAGCAGTTCTGACAGCTCTGGAAACACCATATATTTT. Its protein product is CASSSDSSGNTIYF. The V and J genes are TRBV6-1 and TRBJ1-3; TRBD1 is a possible D gene (5 bases). V was clipped by 5 bases and J by 0 bases, with 8 bases between them. Germline CDR1 and CDR2: MNHNS and SASEGT. The CDR3 extends over 14 amino acids.

Within the sample, this clonotype is medium-sized. This sequence joins TRBV6-6 and TRBJ2-2, with D unresolved. Germline CDR1 is MNHNY and CDR2 is SVGAGI (reference sequence). Deletions cut 4 bases from V and 4 bases from J, with 7 bases between. The CDR3 spans 13 residues. CDR3 sequence reads: CASSSDGTGELFF. The CDR3 DNA is TGTGCCAGCAGTTCAGACGGCACCGGGGAGCTGTTTTTT.

This clonotype is termed medium-sized. This chain joins TRBV18 and TRBJ1-6; TRBD1 is a possible D gene (5 bases). V lost 5 bases and J 7 bases, leaving 6 bases between the germline ends. CDR1 KGHSH and CDR2 LQKENI come from the germline V gene. This CDR3 is 12 amino acids long. The CDR3 loop reads CASSNRNSPLHF. Written as DNA, the CDR3 is TGTGCCAGCTCAAACAGGAATTCACCCCTCCACTTT. Looking up the rest from reference TRBV18 and TRBJ1-6 gives the full variable domain: NAGVMQNPRHLVRRRGQEARLRCSPMKGHSHVYWYRQLPEEGLKFMVYLQKENIIDESGMPKERFSAEFPKEGPSILRIQQVVRGDSAAYFCASSNRNSPLHFGNGTRLTVT.

In this sample, this clonotype is medium-sized. V usage is TRBV30 and J usage is TRBJ1-6; possible D gene TRBD1, 5 bases. The CDR3 covers 13 residues. V lost 4 bases, J lost 9 bases, and 13 bases lay in between. The germline CDR1 and CDR2 sequences are GTSNPN and SVGIG (reference sequence). The CDR3 loop reads CAWKRQGGSPLHF. For the CDR3, the DNA is TGTGCCTGGAAGCGCCAGGGAGGTTCACCCCTCCACTTT.

This clonotype rates as medium-sized. V usage is TRBV24-1 and J usage is TRBJ1-5; maybe TRBD1 (6 bases). The CDR3 runs to 13 residues. V was pared by 4 bases and J by 5 bases, with 8 bases between. Germline V gives CDR1 KGHDR, CDR2 SFDVKD. The CDR3 here is CATSENRDQPQHF. CDR3 DNA sequence: TGTGCCACCAGTGAGAACAGGGATCAGCCCCAGCATTTT.

The rearrangement joins TRBV20-1 to TRBJ1-4, with 9 bases aligning to TRBD1. The V gene's germline CDR1 is DFQATT and CDR2 SNEGSKA (reference sequence). V lost 5 bases to trimming and J lost 6 bases; unmatched junction nucleotides: 4. This CDR3 spans 13 amino acids. CDR3 protein: CSAHRDRDEKLFF. Here the CDR3 DNA reads TGCAGTGCTCACCGGGACAGGGATGAAAAACTGTTTTTT.

This clonotype was recorded at least ten times. This sequence joins TRBV7-2 and TRBJ2-7, with 9 bases fitting TRBD1. The V and J ends lost 4 bases and 4 bases, in that order; junction bases with no gene match: 5. This CDR3 comprises 14 residues. The V gene's germline CDR1 is SGHTA and CDR2 FQGNSA. The CDR3 sequence is CASSSGGQGYEQYF. The CDR3 DNA sequence: TGTGCCAGCAGCTCGGGGGGACAGGGATACGAGCAGTACTTC.

This clonotype was observed a handful of times. The chain combines TRBV20-1 with TRBJ2-3, with 12 bases that match TRBD2. Per the germline V gene, CDR1 is DFQATT and CDR2 is SNEGSKA (reference sequence). The J segment lost 2 bases and the V segment lost 3 bases, leaving 6 bases of the junction unmatched. CDR3 length: 16 amino acids. The CDR3 nucleotides read TGCAGTGCTAGGGGGGGACTAGCGGGCCTCACAGATACGCAGTATTTT. Amino acids: CSARGGLAGLTDTQYF.

On this clonotype: The junction and the germline gene differ at one end; a read error may be behind it. The V call is TRBV12-3 or TRBV12-4, the J call TRBJ1-2; tentative D call: TRBD1 (6 bases). The CDR3 consists of 11 residues. DNA for the CDR3: TGTGCCAGCACTTTAGGGGGGCGCTACACCTTC. It is translated as CASTLGGRYTF.

This clonotype is medium-sized in the sample. J is TRBJ1-5 and V is TRBV19, with TRBD1 matching 10 bases. V lost 9 bases, J lost 7 bases, and 6 bases stayed unmatched. Germline V gene data show CDR1 as LNHDA and CDR2 as SQIVND (reference sequence). The CDR3 is 13 amino acids. In nucleotides, the CDR3 is TGTGCCAGCGGACAGGGGGAGAGGCAGCCCCAGCATTTT. It yields the protein CASGQGERQPQHF.

This clonotype qualifies as medium-sized. The gene calls are TRBV6-1 and TRBJ1-2; D gene unclear. Germline-derived CDR1 and CDR2 are MNHNS and SASEGT. Trimming pared 1 base from V and 1 base from J, leaving 7 bases between. The CDR3 runs 14 residues. CDR3 region: CASSEEPGNYGYTF. In nucleotides, the CDR3 is TGTGCCAGCAGTGAAGAACCGGGTAACTATGGCTACACCTTC.

The rearrangement joins TRBV25-1 to TRBJ1-2; 7 positions match TRBD1. J gave up 7 bases and V 6 bases, and 8 bases lay outside the gene matches. CDR3 length: 13 amino acids. Germline V gene data show CDR1 as MGHDK and CDR2 as SYGVNS. The CDR3 loop is CASSRPQGSGYTF. The CDR3 DNA reads as TGTGCCAGCAGCCGCCCACAGGGGTCTGGCTACACCTTC.

This chain connects TRBV7-2 to TRBJ2-7; TRBD2 agrees at 7 bases. V lost 1 base, J lost 3 bases, and 9 bases stayed unmatched. From germline, CDR1 is SGHTA and CDR2 FQGNSA. The CDR3 covers 16 residues. As DNA, the CDR3 is TGTGCCAGCAGCTTAGTGGGGGGGGGGACCAGCTACGAGCAGTACTTC. Protein: CASSLVGGGTSYEQYF.

There are a few counts of this clonotype. The gene calls are TRBV9 and TRBJ2-5; TRBD2 matches at 16 bases. Germline lookup yields CDR1 SGDLS and CDR2 YYNGEE. CDR3 length: 18 amino acids. Losses at the gene ends were 4 bases for V and 0 bases for J; bases not matched to a gene: 6. The CDR3 sequence: CASSIGTSGGVYQETQYF. The CDR3 bases are TGTGCCAGCAGCATCGGGACTAGCGGGGGGGTTTACCAAGAGACCCAGTACTTC.

This clonotype rates as medium-sized. In DNA form, the CDR3 reads TGTGCCAGCACTCTGGTCGGGGTTAACACCGGGGAGCTGTTTTTT. Translated: CASTLVGVNTGELFF. The chain couples TRBV28 to TRBJ2-2; D perhaps matches TRBD2 (5 bases). V lost 7 bases and J 2 bases, leaving 14 bases between the germline ends. Germline V gene data show CDR1 as MDHEN and CDR2 as SYDVKM. This CDR3 is built from 15 residues.

The chain has TRBV7-2 and TRBJ1-1; 7 bases fit TRBD1. Germline loops: CDR1 SGHTA, CDR2 FQGNSA. The CDR3 contains 14 residues. The ends lost 1 base at V and 9 bases at J; junction bases unmatched: 8. CDR3 amino acids: CASSLVQGGVQAFF. In DNA form, the CDR3 reads TGTGCCAGCAGCTTAGTCCAGGGGGGGGTACAAGCTTTCTTT.

This clonotype was counted a few times. J is TRBJ1-2 and V is TRBV20-1; 11 bases fit TRBD1. The CDR3 has 12 residues. The J segment lost 8 bases and the V segment lost 6 bases, leaving 5 bases of the junction unmatched. Looked up from germline, CDR1 is DFQATT and CDR2 is SNEGSKA (reference sequence). The CDR3 sequence: CSAGQGALGYTF. The CDR3 region has the DNA TGCAGTGCAGGACAGGGGGCGCTGGGCTACACCTTC.

This clonotype was counted a few times. The J gene is TRBJ2-5, the V gene TRBV15; D not certain. CDR1 and CDR2 (germline): LNHNV, YYDKDF (reference sequence). The CDR3 has 12 amino acids. Trimming removed 0 bases at V and 5 bases at J, with 4 bases between. This chain's CDR3 is CATSRDIETQYF. The CDR3 DNA reads as TGTGCCACCAGCAGAGATATTGAGACCCAGTACTTC.